The TCR beta chain under discussion was sequenced for a study of shared clonotypes between healthy human individuals (dated by TCRdb to about 2020). Background on the whole study: The cohort comprised two women and a few men aged 18 to 49 years. Between about 0.94 and 8.9 billion PBMCs per donor were obtained by leukapheresis. Per donor, three plates each were used for CD4 naive and CD4 memory, two for CD8 naive, and one for CD8 memory. To estimate repertoire size and how much clonotypes are shared between individuals, the study performed deep sequencing of blood TCR repertoires from a few healthy adults. Different laboratories and diverse techniques were used to prepare libraries and sequence TCR repertoires, to increase sequencing depth and limit assay-specific biases.

The donors were healthy, HIV-negative adults with no recently reported acute infections or vaccinations. Every donor was a Caucasian adult residing in Nashville, Tennessee, USA. CD4+ T cells were enriched through magnetic negative selection, after which naive cells were positively selected on CD45RA and the remaining negative fraction served as the memory subset. Blood was collected by leukapheresis, and PBMCs were isolated by Ficoll-Histopaque density gradient centrifugation and then cryopreserved in liquid nitrogen vapor phase. Analytical flow cytometry was used to check the purity and quantity of every magnetically sorted T cell population. Genomic DNA was isolated from every sorted fraction and measured by UV absorbance on a Nanodrop 2000c. Points on this clone: It lacks a known antigen. Base qualities are not at hand, and no much larger clone is one base apart.

CDR1 and CDR2 (KGHSH, LQKENI) derive from the germline V gene. The CDR3 numbers 15 residues from cysteine through phenylalanine. Only the CDR3 DNA stays, 45 bases, in frame from base 1. V is clipped by 3 bases and J by 1 base, and the sequence between their germline boundaries is 12 bases long. TCR CDR3 regions were amplified from genomic DNA by multiplex PCR using the deep immunoSEQ assay. Genomic DNA extracted from each cell subset was distributed evenly over all wells of several immunoSEQ 96-well plates, and each plate served as one replicate. Each replicate PCR for sorted subsets received approximately 200 ng genomic DNA, equal to about 30,000 T cell genomes. The purified libraries were quantified using a Qubit 3.0 fluorometer, sized with a Bioanalyzer 2100, and then quantified again using the KAPA Library Quantification kit. A separate single-read 150-cycle Illumina NextSeq 550 flow cell was used to sequence each immunoSEQ 96-well plate. Per the original workflow: Because only junctional sequences without quality scores were contained in the immunoSEQ output, filtering matching that applied to full-length reads could not be performed. Sequences were annotated with PyIR, a Python wrapper for IgBLAST v1.9, and V/J genes and CDR3 were assigned using IMGT germline references. Reads were filtered out if the reads had weak V/J assignments (E-value above 1e-6), no CDR3, stop codons, out-of-frame junctions, or ambiguous translated residues. V3J clonotypes were defined as sequences sharing an identical inferred V gene, J gene, and CDR3 amino acid sequence. Percentage overlap between repertoires was computed as shared unique clonotypes divided by the size of the smaller repertoire. RTK rarefaction, the Chao1 estimator, and Recon v2.1 estimates of unobserved clonotypes were used to assess repertoire richness. Generation probabilities were computed with OLGA for all TCRbeta clonotypes obtained by the gDNA method from a handful of donors. TCRdb limited this immuneACCESS table to in-frame rearrangements with V and J called. A share of clones is missing; checked studies link under half to unresolved V genes, and the rest is unexplained. V, J and clone size are those of that table, while D and trimming were read from the DNA. In all, the sample holds 2,500,000 or so clones, and approximately 93% of those were seen once. 0.36% of the sample rests with the top ten.

The paper's findings and limits, for the study overall: Only blood was sampled, and tissue TCR repertoires likely differ from those in blood. Across four donors, about 5% of naive CD4, roughly 3.8% of naive CD8, about 2.3% of memory CD4, and 0.4% of memory CD8 clonotypes were shared. Pairwise subsampling led to the expectation that sequencing depth would affect the degree of clonotype sharing among donors. Incomplete sequencing was indicated by rarefaction of sorted-subset datasets, despite the large sequencing depth. Larger estimated clonotype richness was generally found for naive subsets than for memory subsets. The small number of donors limited the genetic and exposure-history diversity represented. Higher generation probabilities were observed for clonotypes shared by all four sorted-subset donors than for non-shared clonotypes.

The rearrangement combines TRBV18 with TRBJ2-5; the D gene identity is not certain. The receptor was isolated from a young man in good health. Some clones in this sample may be carry-over from other donors' samples. The sequenced sample consisted of naive CD4+ T cells from PBMCs. The cell subset or site tag for this specimen amounts to: CD45RA+ positively selected. The DNA sequence is as follows: TGTGCCAGCTCACCGGTGGTTGCGGCCCAAGAGACCCAGTACTTC. This is translated as CASSPVVAAQETQYF.